These T cell receptor beta chains were read from a single sample in a study of CD8+ T cells in alopecia areata. Clones were read by immunoSEQ multiplex PCR, and TCRdb kept only the in-frame ones, dropping some. The data show 150,000 to 200,000 clones, roughly three fifths seen once. The material was CD4+ T cells sorted from blood, obtained at week 49, from a patient treated with tofacitinib. The receptors shown here come from a human donor with alopecia areata. The CDR3 runs from the conserved cysteine through the conserved F or W. Each record gives: V gene, clone size, CDR3 length, D gene, J gene, CDR3 DNA, CDR3 protein. D genes are given only for firm matches. Expanded clones get a size class; other rows say once, few or many, or leave the size out.

TRBV21-1	.	18	.	TRBJ1-2	TGTGCCAGCAGCAAATTACGTGGACAGGGATTTCATTGTCGAGGCTACACCTTC	CASSKLRGQGFHCRGYTF
TRBV5-1	.	15	.	TRBJ2-3	TGCGCCAGCAGCCTTCAGGCCTATAGCACAGATACGCAGTATTTT	CASSLQAYSTDTQYF
TRBV10-3	.	13	.	TRBJ1-6	TGTGCCATCAGAGGGACCCCTGCCGGTATCCTCCACTTT	CAIRGTPAGILHF
TRBV29-1	.	14	.	TRBJ2-2	TGCAGCGTTGGCCCTAGGGGAAACACCGGGGAGCTGTTTTTT	CSVGPRGNTGELFF
TRBV14	.	13	.	TRBJ2-5	TGTGCCAGCAGCCGGCGAGACAGCGAGACCCAGTACTTC	CASSRRDSETQYF
TRBV15	.	12	.	TRBJ2-1	TGTGCCACCACGAGAGTCGGCAATGAGCAGTTCTTC	CATTRVGNEQFF
TRBV2	once	13	.	TRBJ2-7	TGTGCCAGCCTTTCCGGGACAACCTACGAGCAGTACTTC	CASLSGTTYEQYF
TRBV9	.	15	.	TRBJ2-3	TGTGCCAGCAGCGCTCGGTTGGGACGGGCAGATACGCAGTATTTT	CASSARLGRADTQYF
TRBV5-1	few	14	TRBD1	TRBJ2-3	TGCGCCAGCAGCTCGGGACAGAACACAGATACGCAGTATTTT	CASSSGQNTDTQYF
TRBV14	.	13	.	TRBJ2-1	TGTGCCAGCAGCCAGACTAGTATCTATGAGCAGTTCTTC	CASSQTSIYEQFF
TRBV30	.	15	TRBD2	TRBJ2-1	TGTGCCTGGGGACAACTAGCGGGGGGCCGCAATGAGCAGTTCTTC	CAWGQLAGGRNEQFF
TRBV5-4	.	14	.	TRBJ2-4	TGTGCCAGCAGTTCCGAAGGAGCCAAAAACATTCAGTACTTC	CASSSEGAKNIQYF
TRBV27	.	14	.	TRBJ1-5	TGTGCCAGCAGAGGCTTGGCAGGCAATCAGCCCCAGCATTTT	CASRGLAGNQPQHF
TRBV6-5	.	15	.	TRBJ1-1	TGTGCCAGCAGTTATCATGCGGGGGCTGGCACTGAAGCTTTCTTT	CASSYHAGAGTEAFF
TRBV6-6	.	12	.	TRBJ1-1	TGTGCCAGCAACGGTGACAACACTGAAGCTTTCTTT	CASNGDNTEAFF
TRBV29-1	once	12	.	TRBJ2-2	TGCAGCGTCGTAGGGGTCACCGGGGAGCTGTTTTTT	CSVVGVTGELFF
TRBV9	.	14	.	TRBJ1-1	TGTGCCAGCAGCGTAGCGGGGACTAACACTGAAGCTTTCTTT	CASSVAGTNTEAFF
TRBV13	medium-sized	13	TRBD1	TRBJ1-6	TGTGCCAGCAGCTCCAGGGGGCACTCACCCCTCCACTTT	CASSSRGHSPLHF
TRBV29-1	few	14	.	TRBJ1-1	TGCAGCGTTCCCTCTCTCACGCGTCGACCGGATGTTTTCTTT	CSVPSLTRRPDVFF
TRBV29-1	.	14	.	TRBJ2-2	TGCAGCGTTGAAGATCAAGCGAACACCGGGGAGCTGTTTTTT	CSVEDQANTGELFF
TRBV30	few	13	TRBD1	TRBJ1-4	TGTGCCTGGATGCGGGACAGGGGTGAAAAACTGTTTTTT	CAWMRDRGEKLFF
TRBV9	few	16	TRBD2	TRBJ2-1	TGTGCCAGCAGCGTAGCCCTAGCGGGGGGGAACAATGAGCAGTTCTTC	CASSVALAGGNNEQFF
TRBV4-3	.	15	TRBD1	TRBJ2-7	TGCGCCAGCAGCCAAGATGGGACAGGGTCATACGAGCAGTACTTC	CASSQDGTGSYEQYF
TRBV29-1	.	14	.	TRBJ2-5	TGCAGCGTTGACTATTCGGACCTAGGAGAGACCCAGTACTTC	CSVDYSDLGETQYF
TRBV23-1	.	16	.	TRBJ2-3	TGCGCCAGCAGTCGGGCGGCAGGGGTAGGAACAGATACGCAGTATTTT	CASSRAAGVGTDTQYF
TRBV30	.	13	TRBD1	TRBJ1-2	TGTGCCTGGAGGGGACAGGGGGCGAGTGGCTACACCTTC	CAWRGQGASGYTF
TRBV18	.	13	.	TRBJ2-5	TGTGCCAGCTCACCCTCCAAAGGAGAGACCCAGTACTTC	CASSPSKGETQYF
TRBV7-2	.	18	.	TRBJ2-1	TGTGCCAGCAGCTTTTCTAGCACGGGGAAGGGCGAATACAATGAGCAGTTCTTC	CASSFSSTGKGEYNEQFF
TRBV7-2	.	15	.	TRBJ2-6	TGTGCCAGCAGCAATGGGTGGGCTGGGGCCAACGTCCTGACTTTC	CASSNGWAGANVLTF
TRBV30	.	13	.	TRBJ1-1	TGTGCCTGGACCAATACAGGGAACACTGAAGCTTTCTTT	CAWTNTGNTEAFF
TRBV4-3	few	14	TRBD1	TRBJ1-2	TGCGCCAGCAGCGCGGGACGGGACAGCTATGGCTACACCTTC	CASSAGRDSYGYTF
TRBV9	.	16	TRBD2	TRBJ2-3	TGTGCCAGCAGCCTCGCTAGCGGGGGAGTCGGAGATACGCAGTATTTT	CASSLASGGVGDTQYF
TRBV7-8	.	13	.	TRBJ2-7	TGTGCCAGCAGCTCAAATCACCGGGGGGAGCAGTACTTC	CASSSNHRGEQYF
TRBV10-3	.	16	TRBD2	TRBJ2-3	TGTGCCATCAGAAATACTAGCGGGGGAAGCACAGATACGCAGTATTTT	CAIRNTSGGSTDTQYF
TRBV5-6	few	16	TRBD1	TRBJ2-1	TGTGCCAGCAGCTTGGCGTATGGACAGGGTGGTAATGAGCAGTTCTTC	CASSLAYGQGGNEQFF
TRBV5-6	once	15	.	TRBJ2-2	TGTGCCAGCAGCTGGGGGGCTTCAGGCACCGGGGAGCTGTTTTTT	CASSWGASGTGELFF
TRBV29-1	.	13	TRBD1	TRBJ1-1	TGCAGCGTTGAACGGGACAGTCTAAGCTCGGCTTTCTTT	CSVERDSLSSAFF
TRBV27	.	13	.	TRBJ2-7	TGTGCCAGCAGTTTGAGGGGGTGGTACGAGCAGTACTTC	CASSLRGWYEQYF
TRBV6-1	few	13	.	TRBJ2-7	TGTGCCAGCAGTGCACAGCCTCCCTACGAGCAGTACTTC	CASSAQPPYEQYF
TRBV10-3	.	11	.	TRBJ2-3	TGTGCCACCACAGGCGCAGATACGCAGTATTTT	CATTGADTQYF
TRBV29-1	.	13	.	TRBJ2-5	TGCAGCGTTGCAAATTCCTTCCAAGAGACCCAGTACTTC	CSVANSFQETQYF